This is a list of T cell receptor beta chains from one sample in a study of shared clonotypes between healthy human individuals. Clones were sequenced by immunoSEQ multiplex PCR, and TCRdb holds only the in-frame ones, with some missing. Counted here are approximately 2,000,000 clones, 90% to 95% occurring once; the ten biggest clones make up around 1.7%. Sequencing was performed on naive CD8+ T cells from PBMCs. Receptors were obtained from a man in his late teens or twenties in good health. Some clones in this sample may be carry-over from other donors' samples. Both conserved end residues are part of each CDR3. The D gene is left open where the match is weak. Expanded clones are given a class, and other clones once, few, many or no size at all.

V gene	clone size	D gene	J gene	CDR3 protein	CDR3 DNA
TRBV27	-	-	TRBJ2-7	CASSLSYSLYEQYF	TGTGCCAGCAGTTTATCCTACAGCCTCTACGAGCAGTACTTC
TRBV29-1	-	-	TRBJ2-7	CSVVGGASYEQYF	TGCAGCGTTGTAGGGGGGGCCTCCTACGAGCAGTACTTC
TRBV18	-	TRBD1	TRBJ2-5	CASSPQKTGGGETQYF	TGTGCCAGCTCACCACAAAAGACAGGGGGCGGCGAGACCCAGTACTTC
TRBV28	-	-	TRBJ1-5	CASSLEGRPQHF	TGTGCCAGCAGTTTAGAGGGAAGACCCCAGCATTTT
TRBV9	-	TRBD1	TRBJ1-2	CASSVEGLWGQKNYGYTF	TGTGCCAGCAGCGTAGAGGGGTTGTGGGGACAGAAGAACTATGGCTACACCTTC
TRBV28	-	-	TRBJ1-5	CASSLGGARNQPQHF	TGTGCCAGCAGTTTAGGGGGGGCGCGTAATCAGCCCCAGCATTTT
TRBV7-9	-	-	TRBJ1-3	CAGVNHLSGNTIYF	TGTGCGGGGGTGAACCACCTCTCTGGAAACACCATATATTTT
TRBV9	once	TRBD1	TRBJ2-3	CASSAPPQGAPATSDTQYF	TGTGCCAGCAGCGCCCCGCCGCAGGGGGCCCCAGCCACGTCAGATACGCAGTATTTT
TRBV11-2	-	-	TRBJ1-2	CASSPVTGAHGYTF	TGTGCCAGCAGCCCCGTGACGGGGGCGCATGGCTACACCTTC
TRBV28	-	-	TRBJ1-2	CASSSHILTEFGANYGYTF	TGTGCCAGCAGTTCCCATATACTTACAGAGTTCGGAGCTAACTATGGCTACACCTTC
TRBV29-1	-	-	TRBJ2-7	CSVEEGVPYEQYF	TGCAGCGTTGAGGAGGGAGTTCCCTACGAGCAGTACTTC
TRBV9	-	TRBD2	TRBJ2-1	CASSVDGTSFYMQFF	TGTGCCAGCAGCGTTGACGGGACTAGCTTCTATATGCAGTTCTTC
TRBV18	-	-	TRBJ2-7	CASSPLTERMYEQYF	TGTGCCAGCTCACCACTCACAGAGAGGATGTACGAGCAGTACTTC
TRBV7-9	-	-	TRBJ1-4	CASSSASPGLFF	TGTGCCAGCAGTTCCGCATCCCCAGGACTGTTTTTT
TRBV30	-	-	TRBJ2-1	CAWSFGEQFF	TGTGCCTGGAGCTTTGGTGAGCAGTTCTTC
TRBV7-9	-	-	TRBJ1-5	CASSVGPGGQPQHF	TGTGCCAGCAGCGTGGGACCCGGGGGCCAGCCCCAGCATTTT
TRBV27	once	-	TRBJ2-1	CASSLSYPNEQFF	TGTGCCAGCAGTTTATCTTACCCCAATGAGCAGTTCTTC
TRBV7-3	-	-	TRBJ2-1	CASSSGNEQFF	TGTGCCAGCAGCTCCGGCAATGAGCAGTTCTTC
TRBV2	-	TRBD2	TRBJ2-7	CASSETLAGYYEQYF	TGTGCCAGCAGTGAAACACTAGCGGGATACTACGAGCAGTACTTC
TRBV6-5	-	TRBD1	TRBJ1-4	CASRGTDEKLFF	TGTGCCAGCAGAGGGACAGACGAAAAACTGTTTTTT
TRBV7-9	-	-	TRBJ2-1	CASSRAEGESYNEQFF	TGTGCCAGCAGCCGCGCGGAGGGGGAATCCTACAATGAGCAGTTCTTC
TRBV28	-	TRBD2	TRBJ2-3	CASSPWGGESPTDTQYF	TGTGCCAGCAGCCCCTGGGGAGGGGAGAGTCCGACAGATACGCAGTATTTT
TRBV29-1	-	-	TRBJ2-3	CSVRASTDTQYF	TGCAGCGTCAGGGCCAGCACAGATACGCAGTATTTT
TRBV30	-	-	TRBJ2-7	CAWSRTGYYEQYF	TGTGCCTGGAGTCGAACAGGGTACTACGAGCAGTACTTC
TRBV7-9	-	-	TRBJ2-7	CASGKGVTYEQYF	TGTGCCAGCGGTAAGGGTGTCACCTACGAGCAGTACTTC
TRBV7-9	-	TRBD1	TRBJ1-5	CASSSSRQGPNQPQHF	TGTGCCAGCAGCTCTAGCCGACAGGGACCCAATCAGCCCCAGCATTTT
TRBV28	-	TRBD1	TRBJ1-5	CASRPQGGVQPQHF	TGTGCCAGCCGCCCCCAAGGGGGCGTTCAGCCCCAGCATTTT
TRBV4-1	-	-	TRBJ1-3	CASTDGTSRGNTIYF	TGCGCCAGCACTGACGGGACCTCTCGCGGAAACACCATATATTTT
TRBV5-1	-	TRBD2	TRBJ2-7	CASSLSTSGGSYEQYF	TGCGCCAGCAGCTTGAGCACGAGCGGGGGCTCCTACGAGCAGTACTTC
TRBV27	-	-	TRBJ2-1	CASRPPPGAGVNEQFF	TGTGCCAGCAGGCCCCCCCCAGGGGCCGGGGTGAATGAGCAGTTCTTC
TRBV18	-	-	TRBJ2-2	CASSPPQSGELFF	TGTGCCAGCTCACCACCTCAATCCGGGGAGCTGTTTTTT
TRBV19	-	-	TRBJ1-2	CASSIDAPEHLYGYTF	TGTGCCAGTAGTATAGACGCGCCGGAGCACTTGTATGGCTACACCTTC
TRBV5-1	-	TRBD1	TRBJ2-6	CASSWTGPGGANVLTF	TGCGCCAGCAGCTGGACAGGCCCGGGAGGGGCCAACGTCCTGACTTTC
TRBV4-1	-	TRBD1	TRBJ1-2	CASSKGQGSTF	TGCGCCAGCAGCAAAGGACAGGGGAGTACCTTC
TRBV6-1	-	-	TRBJ2-7	CASSDWIGLSSYEQYF	TGTGCCAGCAGTGATTGGATTGGCCTGAGCTCCTACGAGCAGTACTTC
TRBV9	-	TRBD1	TRBJ2-6	CASRDRTGYSSGANVLTF	TGTGCCAGCAGGGATAGGACAGGCTACAGCTCTGGGGCCAACGTCCTGACTTTC
TRBV6-1	-	-	TRBJ1-2	CASNLRRDTNYGYTF	TGTGCCAGCAACCTTAGACGGGACACTAACTATGGCTACACCTTC
TRBV27	-	-	TRBJ1-5	CASSGSGASAPQHF	TGTGCCAGCAGTGGCTCAGGGGCCTCTGCGCCCCAGCATTTT
TRBV27	-	-	TRBJ2-7	CASSYRALSSYEQYF	TGTGCCAGCAGTTACAGGGCCCTCAGCTCCTACGAGCAGTACTTC
TRBV7-1	-	-	TRBJ2-7	CASSLELADNYEQYF	TGTGCCAGCAGCTTAGAACTAGCCGATAACTACGAGCAGTACTTC
TRBV25-1	-	TRBD1	TRBJ2-3	CASSVWTGSTDTQYF	TGTGCCAGCAGTGTATGGACAGGAAGCACAGATACGCAGTATTTT
TRBV27	-	-	TRBJ1-2	CASGQLGYYGYTF	TGTGCCAGCGGACAACTCGGCTACTATGGCTACACCTTC
TRBV10-3	-	TRBD2	TRBJ2-3	CAISEGLAGGPVADTQYF	TGTGCCATCAGTGAGGGGCTAGCGGGAGGGCCGGTAGCAGATACGCAGTATTTT
TRBV4-3	-	TRBD1	TRBJ2-2	CASGLDRVGELFF	TGCGCCAGCGGGTTAGACAGGGTTGGGGAGCTGTTTTTT
TRBV5-1	-	-	TRBJ1-1	CASSLWQLGNTEAFF	TGCGCCAGCAGCTTGTGGCAGCTAGGGAACACTGAAGCTTTCTTT
TRBV5-5	-	TRBD1	TRBJ2-7	CASSFAPPGQGGEQYF	TGTGCCAGCAGCTTTGCGCCCCCGGGACAGGGGGGCGAGCAGTACTTC
TRBV7-9	-	TRBD2	TRBJ2-5	CASSLVTSGVQETQYF	TGTGCCAGCAGCTTAGTTACTAGCGGGGTCCAAGAGACCCAGTACTTC
TRBV4-1	once	TRBD1	TRBJ2-7	CASSQDSGTGLYEQYF	TGCGCCAGCAGCCAGGATTCCGGGACAGGGCTTTACGAGCAGTACTTC
TRBV7-9	-	-	TRBJ2-2	CASSDRDIVSGELFF	TGTGCCAGCAGCGACCGGGACATCGTGTCCGGGGAGCTGTTTTTT
TRBV7-6	-	-	TRBJ2-3	CASSLAPSTDTQYF	TGTGCCAGCAGCTTAGCCCCTAGCACAGATACGCAGTATTTT
TRBV5-6	-	-	TRBJ2-7	CASSFQGYEQYF	TGTGCCAGCAGCTTCCAGGGTTACGAGCAGTACTTC
TRBV18	-	TRBD2	TRBJ2-5	CASSPERLAVLWETQYF	TGTGCCAGCTCACCAGAGCGACTAGCAGTTCTTTGGGAGACCCAGTACTTC
TRBV5-6	-	-	TRBJ1-5	CASSFAGFPQHF	TGTGCCAGCAGCTTCGCAGGGTTCCCCCAGCATTTT
TRBV5-6	-	-	TRBJ2-5	CASNQAETQYF	TGTGCCAGCAACCAAGCGGAGACCCAGTACTTC
TRBV9	-	-	TRBJ2-1	CASSVALDNEQFF	TGTGCCAGCAGCGTAGCTCTCGACAATGAGCAGTTCTTC